The present entry profiles one T cell receptor beta chain with its context. This entry belongs to a study of blood T cells in healthy people across ages. Germline V gene data show CDR1 as MNHEY and CDR2 as SMNVEV (reference sequence). The length of the CDR3 is 16 residues. Losses at the gene ends were 5 bases for V and 4 bases for J; bases not matched to a gene: 9. The authors ran a second PCR of about 7 to 11 cycles using a sample-barcoded 5' primer and a J-beta primer mix. MiXCR, applied by TCRdb to the 5' RACE reads, yields one record per CDR3 protein. The sample lists roughly 720,000 distinct CDR3 sequences, roughly 50% occurring once.

The receptor's source is an older man in good health. The chain joins TRBV27 to TRBJ1-2; 11 bases agree with TRBD1. Sequences were obtained from blood. The CDR3 region is CASSRTPGQGAYGYTF. The CDR3 nucleotides read TGTGCCAGCAGTAGAACCCCAGGACAGGGGGCCTATGGCTACACCTTC.